This record concerns one T cell receptor (beta chain) sequence. Its antigen target is currently unknown. Per-base qualities were not stored, and no clone one base away is much larger. The data derive from a study of shared clonotypes between healthy human individuals (dated by TCRdb to 2020 to 2021). Concerning the study at large: Two women and three men aged 18 to 49 years were included in the cohort. Per donor, three plates each were used for CD4 naive and CD4 memory, two for CD8 naive, and one for CD8 memory. To estimate repertoire size and how much clonotype sharing occurs between individuals, the study deeply sequenced the blood TCR repertoires of several healthy adults. Libraries were prepared and TCR repertoires were sequenced by different laboratories using diverse techniques, in order to increase sequencing depth and limit assay-specific biases. Leukapheresis yielded between about 0.8 and 9.5 billion PBMCs per donor. Study-wide conclusions, independent of this receptor: Naive subsets generally had larger estimated clonotype richness than memory subsets did. Based on pairwise subsampling, the degree of clonotype sharing among donors was expected to be affected by sequencing depth. Sampling was restricted to blood, and TCR repertoires in tissues likely differ from the TCR repertoires found in blood. Sharing across a few donors was observed for roughly 5.4% of naive CD4, under 4% of naive CD8, about 2.5% of memory CD4, and about 0.38% of memory CD8 clonotypes. The genetic and exposure-history diversity represented was limited by the small number of donors. Compared with non-shared clonotypes, the clonotypes found in all four sorted-subset donors had higher generation probabilities. Incomplete sequencing was indicated by rarefaction of sorted-subset datasets, despite the large sequencing depth.

V sheds 5 bases and J sheds 4 bases, leaving 12 bases between their ends. The CDR3 goes from the cysteine to the phenylalanine over 13 residues. Of the read, only the CDR3 DNA is kept; its 39 bases are in frame from base 1. CDR1 SGHVS and CDR2 FQNEAQ are derived from the germline V gene. The donors were healthy, HIV-negative adults with no recently reported acute infections or vaccinations. Every donor was a Caucasian adult living in Nashville, Tennessee, USA. CD4+ T cells were enriched through magnetic negative selection, after which naive cells were positively selected on CD45RA and the remaining negative fraction served as the memory subset. Blood was collected by leukapheresis, and PBMCs were isolated by Ficoll-Histopaque density gradient centrifugation and then cryopreserved in liquid nitrogen vapor phase. Analytical flow cytometry was used to check the purity and quantity of each magnetically sorted T cell population. Each sorted fraction had its genomic DNA isolated and then quantified by UV absorbance on a Nanodrop 2000c.

Using the deep immunoSEQ assay, multiplex PCR amplified TCR CDR3 regions from genomic DNA. Extracted genomic DNA from each cell subset was distributed evenly across all wells of several immunoSEQ 96-well plates, and each plate was treated as a replicate. For sorted subsets, each replicate PCR was loaded with approximately 200 ng genomic DNA, equivalent to 30,000 or so T cell genomes. Purified libraries were measured with a Qubit 3.0 fluorometer, size-checked on a Bioanalyzer 2100, and measured again with the KAPA Library Quantification kit. Each immunoSEQ 96-well plate was sequenced on its own single-read 150-cycle Illumina NextSeq 550 flow cell. Per the source publication's procedure: Because the immunoSEQ output held only junctional sequences and lacked quality scores, the filtering could not match the filtering applied to full-length reads. Sequences were annotated with PyIR, a Python wrapper for IgBLAST v1.9, using IMGT germline references to assign V/J genes and CDR3. Reads were removed for weak V/J assignments (E-value above 1e-6), missing CDR3, stop codons, out-of-frame junctions, or ambiguous translated residues. A V3J clonotype was defined by an identical inferred V gene, J gene, and CDR3 amino acid sequence. Percentage overlap between repertoires was calculated by dividing the number of shared unique clonotypes by the size of the smaller repertoire. RTK rarefaction, the Chao1 estimator, and Recon v2.1 estimates of unobserved clonotypes were used to assess repertoire richness. OLGA was used to compute generation probabilities for all TCRbeta clonotypes that the gDNA method yielded from a handful of donors. Drawn from immuneACCESS, this table holds only the in-frame rearrangements with V and J called that TCRdb kept. Clones are partly lost; checked studies trace under half to an unresolved V gene and leave the rest unexplained. The DNA gave D and trimming, while V, J and clone size come from that table. The sample has a few million clones on record, more than 80% of them singletons. Of the sample, around 0.14% falls within the top ten clones.

Sequenced input: naive CD4+ T cells sorted from blood. The cell subset or site label on this specimen signifies: CD45RA+ positively selected. The chain joins TRBV7-8 to TRBJ2-7; TRBD1 is perhaps the D gene, given 6 matching bases. The receptor was derived from a young man in good health. The base sequence is TGTGCCAGCAGCATTAACAGGGTGTACGAGCAGTACTTC. Its translation reads: CASSINRVYEQYF.